The source of this TCR beta chain is a study of post-analysis software for immune sequencing data. Looking at the study overall: Secondary progressive, relapsing-remitting and progressive-relapsing multiple sclerosis were among the included disease courses. The study's findings and limits: Controls significantly exceeded multiple sclerosis patients in normalized Chao1 diversity. The authors found that F measure strongly co-clustered same-batch samples.

Tagging with unique molecular identifiers was a feature of the TCR beta cDNA libraries. The yield from roughly 1 to 10 million T cells was 500,000 or so cDNA molecules in total. One entry per CDR3 protein, called by TCRdb with MiXCR from the PCR reads. Of some 690,000 distinct CDR3 sequences detected, approximately 59% appear once; the ten largest clones hold approximately 10%. Comments on this clonotype: Its specificity is unknown.

The receptor comes from a girl aged 2 to 10 with multiple sclerosis. Sequencing was carried out using blood.

The CDR3 nucleotides are TGTGCCAGCAGTTTAGCGCGGTCGGCAGGGGGCAATGAGCAGTTCTTC. Translating gives CASSLARSAGGNEQFF. This rearrangement joins TRBV12-3 or TRBV12-4 to TRBJ2-1, with 7 positions matching TRBD1. The CDR3 loop spans 16 amino acids. V dropped 0 bases and J dropped 6; count of bases not matched to a gene: 8.